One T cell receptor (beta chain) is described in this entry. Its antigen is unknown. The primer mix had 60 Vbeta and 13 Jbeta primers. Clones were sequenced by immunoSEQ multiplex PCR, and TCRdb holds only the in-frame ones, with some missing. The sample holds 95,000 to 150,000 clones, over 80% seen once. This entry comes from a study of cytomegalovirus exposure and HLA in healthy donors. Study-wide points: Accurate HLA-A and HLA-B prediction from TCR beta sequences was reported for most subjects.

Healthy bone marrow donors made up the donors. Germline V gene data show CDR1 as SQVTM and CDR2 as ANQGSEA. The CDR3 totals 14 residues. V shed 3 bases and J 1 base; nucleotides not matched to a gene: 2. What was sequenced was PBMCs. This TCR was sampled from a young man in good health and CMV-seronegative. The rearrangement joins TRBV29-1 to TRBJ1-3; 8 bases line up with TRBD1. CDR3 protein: CSVDRTGSGNTIYF. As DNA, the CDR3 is TGCAGCGTTGATAGGACAGGGTCTGGAAACACCATATATTTT.